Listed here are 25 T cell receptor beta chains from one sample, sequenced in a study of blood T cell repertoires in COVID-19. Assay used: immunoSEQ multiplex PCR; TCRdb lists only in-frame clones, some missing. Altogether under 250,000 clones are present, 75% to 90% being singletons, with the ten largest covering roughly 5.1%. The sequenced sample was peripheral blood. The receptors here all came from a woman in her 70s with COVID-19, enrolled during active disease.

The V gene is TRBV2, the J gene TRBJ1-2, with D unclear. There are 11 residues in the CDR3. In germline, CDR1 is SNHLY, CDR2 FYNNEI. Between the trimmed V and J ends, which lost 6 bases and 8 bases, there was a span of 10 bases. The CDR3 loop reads CASRITEGYTF. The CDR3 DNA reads TGTGCCAGCAGAATCACAGAGGGCTACACCTTC.

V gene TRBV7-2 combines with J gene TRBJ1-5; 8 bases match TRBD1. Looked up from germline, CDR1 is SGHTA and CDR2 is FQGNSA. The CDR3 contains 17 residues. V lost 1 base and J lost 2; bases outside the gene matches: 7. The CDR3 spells CASSLVGRGQGNQPQHF. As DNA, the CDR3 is TGTGCCAGCAGCTTAGTGGGCAGGGGGCAGGGCAATCAGCCCCAGCATTTT.

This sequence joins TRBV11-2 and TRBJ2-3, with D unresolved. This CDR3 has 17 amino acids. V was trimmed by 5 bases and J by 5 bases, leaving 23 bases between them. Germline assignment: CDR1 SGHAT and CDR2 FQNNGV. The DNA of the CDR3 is TGTGCCAGCAGCCCCACCCTAAGCGAAGTCATTGGAGATACGCAGTATTTT. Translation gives CASSPTLSEVIGDTQYF.

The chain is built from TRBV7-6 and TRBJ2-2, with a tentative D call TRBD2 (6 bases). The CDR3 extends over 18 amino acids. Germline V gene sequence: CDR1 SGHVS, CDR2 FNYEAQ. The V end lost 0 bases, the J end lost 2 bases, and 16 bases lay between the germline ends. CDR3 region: CASSLAGPGTLNTGELFF. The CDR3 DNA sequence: TGTGCCAGCAGCTTAGCCGGGCCCGGGACTCTTAACACCGGGGAGCTGTTTTTT.

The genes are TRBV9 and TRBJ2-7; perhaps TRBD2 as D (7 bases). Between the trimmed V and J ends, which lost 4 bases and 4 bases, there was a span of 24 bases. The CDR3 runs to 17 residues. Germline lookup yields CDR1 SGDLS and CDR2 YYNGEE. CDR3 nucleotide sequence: TGTGCCAGCAGCCCCCCGGGGGGCCAGCGGACCGAATACGAGCAGTACTTC. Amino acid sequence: CASSPPGGQRTEYEQYF.

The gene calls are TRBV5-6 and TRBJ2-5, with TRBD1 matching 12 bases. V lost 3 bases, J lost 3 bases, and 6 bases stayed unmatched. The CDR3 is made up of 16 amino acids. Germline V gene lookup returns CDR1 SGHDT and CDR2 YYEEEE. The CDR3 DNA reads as TGTGCCAGCAGCTCCGGGACAGGGGGCTACGAAGAGACCCAGTACTTC. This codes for CASSSGTGGYEETQYF.

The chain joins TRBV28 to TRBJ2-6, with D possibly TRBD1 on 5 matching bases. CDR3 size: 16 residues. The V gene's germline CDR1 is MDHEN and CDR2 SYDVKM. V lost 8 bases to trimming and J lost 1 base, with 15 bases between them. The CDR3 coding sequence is TGTGCCAGCGGCGTCAGGGTGGGGTCTGGGGCCAACGTCCTGACTTTC. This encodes CASGVRVGSGANVLTF.

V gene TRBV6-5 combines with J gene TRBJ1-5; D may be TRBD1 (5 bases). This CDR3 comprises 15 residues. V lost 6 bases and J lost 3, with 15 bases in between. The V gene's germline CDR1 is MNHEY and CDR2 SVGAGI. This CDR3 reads CASSATRQPNQPQHF. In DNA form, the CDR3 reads TGTGCCAGCAGCGCTACACGACAGCCCAATCAGCCCCAGCATTTT.

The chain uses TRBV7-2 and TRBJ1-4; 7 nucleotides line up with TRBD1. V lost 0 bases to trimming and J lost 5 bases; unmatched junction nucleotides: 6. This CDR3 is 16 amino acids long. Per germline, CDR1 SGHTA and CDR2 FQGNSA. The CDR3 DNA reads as TGTGCCAGCAGCTTAGCGACGGGACAGCCAAATGAAAAACTGTTTTTT. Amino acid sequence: CASSLATGQPNEKLFF.

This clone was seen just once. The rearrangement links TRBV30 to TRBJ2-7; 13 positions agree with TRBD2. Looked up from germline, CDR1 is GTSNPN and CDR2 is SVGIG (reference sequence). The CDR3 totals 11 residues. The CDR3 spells CAWPGLAGRAV. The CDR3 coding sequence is TGTGCCTGGCCGGGACTAGCGGGAAGAGCGGTC.

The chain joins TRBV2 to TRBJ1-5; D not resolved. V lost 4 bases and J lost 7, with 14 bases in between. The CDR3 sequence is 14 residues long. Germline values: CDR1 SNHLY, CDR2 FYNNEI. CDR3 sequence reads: CASSVFGSGQPQHF. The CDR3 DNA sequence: TGTGCCAGCAGTGTCTTCGGGTCGGGGCAGCCCCAGCATTTT.

The CDR3 DNA reads TGCAGCGGCACGCCCCCCCAGGGGTACGAGACCCAGTACTTC. It translates to CSGTPPQGYETQYF. V is TRBV29-1 and J is TRBJ2-5, with D possibly matching TRBD1 (6 bases). Per germline, CDR1 SQVTM and CDR2 ANQGSEA. Trimming stripped 7 bases from V and 5 bases from J, with 20 bases between. The CDR3 has 14 residues. The variable domain in full, with the rest retrieved from reference TRBV29-1 and TRBJ2-5, is SAVISQKPSRDICQRGTSLTIQCQVDSQVTMMFWYRQQPGQSLTLIATANQGSEATYESGFVIDKFPISRPNLTFSTLTVSNMSPEDSSIYLCSGTPPQGYETQYFGPGTRLLVL.

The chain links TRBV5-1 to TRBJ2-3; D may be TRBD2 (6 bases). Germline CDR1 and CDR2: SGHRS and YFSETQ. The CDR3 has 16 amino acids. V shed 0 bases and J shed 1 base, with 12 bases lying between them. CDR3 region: CASSLDVGGGTDTQYF. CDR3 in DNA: TGCGCCAGCAGCTTGGATGTTGGCGGGGGCACAGATACGCAGTATTTT.

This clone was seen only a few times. CDR3 in amino acids: CASSRDREGPQHF. Written as DNA, the CDR3 is TGTGCCAGCAGTAGGGACAGGGAGGGGCCCCAGCATTTT. The chain uses TRBV2 and TRBJ1-5; the match to TRBD1 covers 9 bases. The CDR3 is 13 residues long. Per germline, CDR1 SNHLY and CDR2 FYNNEI. After removal of 5 bases from V and 9 bases from J, the junction contained 5 bases not matched to a gene.

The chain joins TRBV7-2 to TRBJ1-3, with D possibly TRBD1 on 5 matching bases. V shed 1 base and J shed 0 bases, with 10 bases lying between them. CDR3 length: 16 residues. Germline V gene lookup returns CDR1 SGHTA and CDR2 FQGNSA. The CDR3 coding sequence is TGTGCCAGCAGCTTAGTACAGGCGAGCTCTGGAAACACCATATATTTT. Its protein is CASSLVQASSGNTIYF.

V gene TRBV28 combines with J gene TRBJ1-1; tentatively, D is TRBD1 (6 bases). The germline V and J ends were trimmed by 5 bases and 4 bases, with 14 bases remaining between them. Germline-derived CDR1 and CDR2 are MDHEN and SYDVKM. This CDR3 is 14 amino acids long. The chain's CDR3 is CASSTGQYRTEAFF. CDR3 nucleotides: TGTGCCAGCAGTACCGGACAGTATCGCACTGAAGCTTTCTTT.

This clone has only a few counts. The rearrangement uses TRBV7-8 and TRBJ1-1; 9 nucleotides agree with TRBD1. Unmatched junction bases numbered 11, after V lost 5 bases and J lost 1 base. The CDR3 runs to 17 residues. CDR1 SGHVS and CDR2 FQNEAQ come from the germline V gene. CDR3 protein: CASSPLQGATRNTEAFF. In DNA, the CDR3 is TGTGCCAGCAGCCCTCTACAGGGGGCGACGAGGAACACTGAAGCTTTCTTT.

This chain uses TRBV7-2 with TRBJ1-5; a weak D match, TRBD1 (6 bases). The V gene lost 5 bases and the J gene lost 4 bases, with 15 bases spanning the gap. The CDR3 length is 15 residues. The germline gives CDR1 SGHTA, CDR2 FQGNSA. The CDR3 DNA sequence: TGTGCCAGCAGCCCCTCCGGGACATTGAATCAGCCCCAGCATTTT. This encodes CASSPSGTLNQPQHF.

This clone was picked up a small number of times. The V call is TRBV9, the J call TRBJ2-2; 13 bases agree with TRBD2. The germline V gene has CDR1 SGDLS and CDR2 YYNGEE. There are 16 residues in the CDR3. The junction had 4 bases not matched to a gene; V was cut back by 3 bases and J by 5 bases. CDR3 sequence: CASSAWGLAGTGELFF. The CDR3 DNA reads TGTGCCAGCAGCGCCTGGGGACTAGCGGGAACCGGGGAGCTGTTTTTT.

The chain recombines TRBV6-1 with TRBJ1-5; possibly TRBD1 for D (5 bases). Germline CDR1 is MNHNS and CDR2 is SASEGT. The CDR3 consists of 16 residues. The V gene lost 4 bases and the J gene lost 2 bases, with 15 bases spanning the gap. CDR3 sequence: CASSGNPGGGNQPQHF. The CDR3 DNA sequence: TGTGCCAGCAGTGGAAACCCGGGGGGGGGCAATCAGCCCCAGCATTTT.

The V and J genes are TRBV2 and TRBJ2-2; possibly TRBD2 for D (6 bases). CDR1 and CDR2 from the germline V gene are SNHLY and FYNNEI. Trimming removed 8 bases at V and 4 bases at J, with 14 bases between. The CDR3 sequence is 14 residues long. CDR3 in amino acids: CASDTTGVTGELFF. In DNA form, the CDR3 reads TGTGCCAGCGACACCACGGGGGTCACCGGGGAGCTGTTTTTT.

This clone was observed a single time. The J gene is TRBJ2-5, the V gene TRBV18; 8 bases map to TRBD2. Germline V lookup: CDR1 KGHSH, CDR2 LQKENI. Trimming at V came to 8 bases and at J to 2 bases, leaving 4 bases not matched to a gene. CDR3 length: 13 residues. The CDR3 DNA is TGTGCCAGCGTAGCGGGGATACAAGAGACCCAGTACTTC. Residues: CASVAGIQETQYF.

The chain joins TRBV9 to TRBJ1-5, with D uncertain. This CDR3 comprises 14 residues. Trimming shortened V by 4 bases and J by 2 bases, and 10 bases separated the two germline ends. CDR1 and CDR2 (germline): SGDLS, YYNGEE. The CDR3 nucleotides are TGTGCCAGCAGCCCTGACATGGGCAATCAGCCCCAGCATTTT. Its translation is CASSPDMGNQPQHF.

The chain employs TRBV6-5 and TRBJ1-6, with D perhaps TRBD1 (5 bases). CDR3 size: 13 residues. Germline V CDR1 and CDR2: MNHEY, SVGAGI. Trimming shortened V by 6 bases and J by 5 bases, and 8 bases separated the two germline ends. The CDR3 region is CASRTRDNSPLHF. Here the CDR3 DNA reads TGTGCCAGCAGGACCAGGGATAATTCACCCCTCCACTTT.

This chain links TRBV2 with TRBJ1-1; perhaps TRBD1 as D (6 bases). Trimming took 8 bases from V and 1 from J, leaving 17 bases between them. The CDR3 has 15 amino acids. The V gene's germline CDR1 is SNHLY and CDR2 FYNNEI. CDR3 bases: TGTGCCAGCTCCCCGCAGGGGCACCCGAACACTGAAGCTTTCTTT. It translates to CASSPQGHPNTEAFF.